A single T cell receptor beta chain is shown here with its context. The method was immunoSEQ multiplex PCR; TCRdb's version includes in-frame clones alone and lacks a portion of them. The profile shows 60,000 to 65,000 clones, 75% to 85% of them singletons. This CDR3 spans 14 amino acids. V was clipped by 2 bases and J by 7 bases, with 13 bases between them. Germline CDR1 reads MNHEY; CDR2 reads SVGAGI. This entry comes from a study of blood T cell repertoires in COVID-19. Across the study: Samples of COVID-19 (acute and convalescent) were obtained from the United States, Italy and Spain. T cells, B-cell-depleted T cells, or PBMCs provided the cDNA or gDNA that served as material.

Source material: peripheral blood. The chain recombines TRBV6-5 with TRBJ2-3, with D possibly being TRBD2 (6 bases). The TCR was taken from a woman aged 55-70 years with acute or convalescent COVID-19. The CDR3 DNA sequence: TGTGCCAGCAGTTACGGTCCGACTAGACATACGCAGTATTTT. As protein: CASSYGPTRHTQYF.